The 23 T cell receptor beta chains given below trace back to one sample, sequenced in a study of control samples from healthy donors and cancer patients. The data were produced by immunoSEQ multiplex PCR, yet TCRdb's version contains in-frame clones alone and is incomplete. Altogether about 170,000 clones are present, over 85% being singletons, with the ten largest covering more than 10%. Material: blood. The receptor set was obtained from a man aged 25-45 years in good health.

The CDR3 DNA reads TGTGCCAGCAGCCCCGGTGGATCTTCTGGAAACACCATATATTTT. This translates into CASSPGGSSGNTIYF. This chain joins TRBV11-3 and TRBJ1-3; D is ambiguous. Per germline, CDR1 SGHNT and CDR2 YENEEA. CDR3 length equals 15 residues. V was shortened by 5 bases and J by 1 base, with 12 bases between the two germline ends. Full variable domain (remainder filled in from reference TRBV11-3 and TRBJ1-3): EAGVVQSPRYKIIEKKQPVAFWCNPISGHNTLYWYLQNLGQGPELLIRYENEEAVDDSQLPKDRFSAERLKGVDSTLKIQPAELGDSAVYLCASSPGGSSGNTIYFGEGSWLTVV.

CDR3 residues: CASSNKGQPQHF. In DNA, the CDR3 is TGTGCCAGCAGTAACAAAGGGCAGCCCCAGCATTTT. The V gene is TRBV12-3 or TRBV12-4, the J gene TRBJ1-5; no reliable D call. The CDR3 runs to 12 residues. V shed 5 bases and J shed 7 bases, with 9 bases lying between them.

This chain connects TRBV5-5 to TRBJ2-1; D gene uncertain. This CDR3 is built from 16 residues. Germline CDR1 is SGHKS and CDR2 is YYEKEE (reference sequence). The germline V and J ends were trimmed by 0 bases and 8 bases, with 18 bases remaining between them. CDR3: CASSLDWISRYDEQFF. For the CDR3, the DNA is TGTGCCAGCAGCTTGGATTGGATTAGCCGGTATGATGAGCAGTTCTTC.

The genes are TRBV6-5 and TRBJ1-5, with 9 nucleotides matching TRBD1. The CDR3 covers 14 residues. Per the germline V gene, CDR1 is MNHEY and CDR2 is SVGAGI. V shed 6 bases, J shed 5 bases, and the junction held 5 bases outside the gene matches. CDR3: CASRPGTGYQPQHF. The CDR3 DNA reads as TGTGCCAGCAGGCCCGGGACAGGGTATCAGCCCCAGCATTTT.

The CDR3 DNA sequence: TGTGCCAGCAGCTCTCTGGGGACAGGATCGGGCTACACCTTC. Protein: CASSSLGTGSGYTF. The chain uses TRBV5-8 and TRBJ1-2, with 8 bases identical to TRBD1. The CDR3 length is 14 residues. The J segment lost 8 bases and the V segment lost 3 bases, leaving 9 bases of the junction unmatched. Germline V gene data show CDR1 as SGHTS and CDR2 as YDEGEE.

The rearrangement joins TRBV3-1 (or the pseudogene TRBV3-2) to TRBJ1-4; D unclear. Germline lookup yields CDR1 LGHDT and CDR2 YNNKEL (reference sequence). Trimming removed 2 bases from V and 7 bases from J, with 11 bases in between. CDR3 length equals 14 residues. This CDR3 reads CASSQRGRVEKLFF. The DNA of the CDR3 is TGTGCCAGCAGCCAACGGGGAAGGGTTGAAAAACTGTTTTTT.

The V and J genes are TRBV10-3 and TRBJ1-3; D unresolved. The CDR3 sequence is 13 residues long. Germline V gene sequence: CDR1 ENHRY, CDR2 SYGVKD. Trimming left V 9 bases short and J 9 bases short, with 18 bases between. The CDR3 DNA reads as TGTGCCATGGCGCCAGCACTCAAGGGCACCATATATTTT. It encodes CAMAPALKGTIYF.

CDR3: CASSQDRGPYGYTF. In DNA, the CDR3 is TGTGCCAGCAGCCAGGACAGGGGCCCTTATGGCTACACCTTC. The chain joins TRBV14 to TRBJ1-2, with 9 bases aligning to TRBD1. J gave up 5 bases and V 3 bases, and 4 bases lay outside the gene matches. This CDR3 is 14 amino acids long. CDR1 is SGHDN and CDR2 is FVKESK in the germline V gene.

This chain uses TRBV29-1 with TRBJ1-3, with D possibly TRBD1 on 6 matching bases. CDR1 and CDR2 (germline): SQVTM, ANQGSEA. V lost 6 bases and J lost 4, with 16 bases in between. The CDR3 runs to 14 residues. DNA for the CDR3: TGCAGCGTCACCCGGGGGCAGGGAGGAAACACCATATATTTT. Translated: CSVTRGQGGNTIYF.

V usage is TRBV6-1 and J usage is TRBJ2-1, with D perhaps matching TRBD2 (6 bases). The CDR3 is made up of 13 amino acids. Trimming shortened V by 1 base and J by 13 bases, and 14 bases separated the two germline ends. Germline assignment: CDR1 MNHNS and CDR2 SASEGT. The CDR3 DNA follows: TGTGCCAGCAGTGAAGAAGGCCGGACTAAACAGTTCTTC. Its translation is CASSEEGRTKQFF.

This chain uses TRBV7-3 with TRBJ1-2; 7 bases fit TRBD1. J lost 7 bases, V lost 5 bases, and 7 bases had no gene match. The CDR3 contains 13 residues. The germline V gene encodes CDR1 SGHTA and CDR2 FQGTGA. CDR3 bases: TGTGCCAGCAGCCAAACAGGGGCCAGTGGCTACACCTTC. It is translated as CASSQTGASGYTF.

Here the CDR3 reads CASSLKSPTTTF. CDR3 nucleotides: TGTGCCAGCAGTTTAAAGAGCCCCACGACTACCTTC. The chain carries TRBV12-3 or TRBV12-4 and TRBJ1-2; D is uncertain. Trimming shortened V by 2 bases and J by 14 bases, and 15 bases separated the two germline ends. CDR3 length: 12 residues.

This chain joins TRBV10-3 and TRBJ2-1, with 9 nucleotides matching TRBD2. The CDR3 is made up of 16 amino acids. Germline trimming cut 2 bases from V and 3 bases from J; bases unmatched to any gene: 5. CDR1 ENHRY and CDR2 SYGVKD come from the germline V gene. The CDR3 sequence: CAISERASGDYNEQFF. CDR3 coding DNA: TGTGCCATCAGTGAGCGGGCTAGCGGGGACTACAATGAGCAGTTCTTC.

The V and J genes are TRBV19 and TRBJ2-7, with TRBD1 identical over 9 bases. V lost 6 bases and J lost 2; bases outside the gene matches: 5. The CDR3 has 14 amino acids. Germline V gene lookup returns CDR1 LNHDA and CDR2 SQIVND (reference sequence). CDR3 sequence (DNA): TGTGCCAGTAGCCCGGGACAGGGTCCCTACGAGCAGTACTTC. Its protein is CASSPGQGPYEQYF.

The V call is TRBV7-6, the J call TRBJ1-3; TRBD1 agrees at 9 bases. CDR3 size: 17 residues. The germline V gene has CDR1 SGHVS and CDR2 FNYEAQ. Trimming removed 4 bases from V and 2 bases from J; junction bases left unmatched: 9. The CDR3 loop reads CASSSLAGTGTGNTIYF. DNA for the CDR3: TGTGCCAGCAGCTCCCTAGCCGGGACAGGGACTGGAAACACCATATATTTT.

The chain employs TRBV29-1 and TRBJ2-1; D remains unclear. The CDR3 runs to 10 residues. The V end lost 5 bases, the J end lost 4 bases, and 3 bases lay between the germline ends. CDR1 and CDR2 (germline): SQVTM, ANQGSEA. CDR3 bases: TGCAGCGTTTGGTACAATGAGCAGTTCTTC. Protein product: CSVWYNEQFF.

The chain joins TRBV4-1 to TRBJ2-1; 8 bases align to TRBD1. Germline values: CDR1 MGHRA, CDR2 YSYEKL. V shed 4 bases and J 7 bases; nucleotides not matched to a gene: 12. The CDR3 is 16 residues long. In DNA form, the CDR3 reads TGCGCCAGCAGCCTTCACGGACAGGGAGTAGGAAATGAGCAGTTCTTC. Protein product: CASSLHGQGVGNEQFF.

The chain is built from TRBV11-3 and TRBJ2-7, with D perhaps TRBD2 (6 bases). Germline lookup yields CDR1 SGHNT and CDR2 YENEEA. Trimming shortened V by 4 bases and J by 6 bases, and 16 bases separated the two germline ends. The CDR3 has 14 amino acids. The CDR3 here is CASSYSGSVREQYF. The DNA of the CDR3 is TGTGCCAGCAGCTACTCCGGGAGTGTGCGCGAGCAGTACTTC.

V gene TRBV4-1 combines with J gene TRBJ2-5, with 10 bases lining up with TRBD2. This CDR3 is built from 17 residues. Germline assignment: CDR1 MGHRA and CDR2 YSYEKL. V lost 1 base, J lost 0 bases, and 5 bases stayed unmatched. The CDR3 spells CASSQAHGTSDQETQYF. The CDR3 DNA sequence: TGCGCCAGCAGCCAAGCCCACGGGACTAGCGACCAAGAGACCCAGTACTTC.

The chain combines TRBV18 with TRBJ2-1, with unresolved D. Trimming left V 3 bases short and J 8 bases short, with 8 bases between. This CDR3 has 12 residues. CDR1 is KGHSH and CDR2 is LQKENI in the germline V gene. CDR3 sequence: CASSPAIDEQFF. The CDR3 DNA follows: TGTGCCAGCTCACCGGCCATCGATGAGCAGTTCTTC.

The chain combines TRBV12-5 with TRBJ1-1; possibly TRBD1 for D (5 bases). Trimming took off 5 bases at V and 6 bases at J, with 16 bases between the two ends. Germline loops: CDR1 LGHNT, CDR2 FRNRAP. The CDR3 loop spans 14 amino acids. The CDR3 DNA reads TGTGCTAGTGGTCGGGGGGGGGTGAGGGCTGAAGCTTTCTTT. Amino acid sequence: CASGRGGVRAEAFF. Combining the CDR3 with reference TRBV12-5 and TRBJ1-1 gives the whole variable domain DARVTQTPRHKVTEMGQEVTMRCQPILGHNTVFWYRQTMMQGLELLAYFRNRAPLDDSGMPKDRFSAEMPDATLATLKIQPSEPRDSAVYFCASGRGGVRAEAFFGQGTRLTVV.

The J gene is TRBJ2-7, the V gene TRBV13; 8 bases are shared with TRBD1. CDR3 length: 14 residues. Trimming took 4 bases from V and 2 from J; bases not matched to a gene: 4. Germline V gene lookup returns CDR1 PRHDT and CDR2 FYEKMQ (reference sequence). CDR3 in amino acids: CASSSYRGAYEQYF. CDR3 DNA sequence: TGTGCCAGCAGCTCCTACAGGGGGGCCTACGAGCAGTACTTC.

The rearrangement uses TRBV10-3 and TRBJ2-1, with 7 bases matching TRBD2. Germline V gene lookup returns CDR1 ENHRY and CDR2 SYGVKD. V lost 2 bases and J lost 10; bases outside the gene matches: 14. This CDR3 contains 16 residues. This CDR3 is CAISEGAGEPATEQFF. For the CDR3, the DNA is TGTGCCATCAGTGAGGGGGCGGGGGAACCCGCCACGGAGCAGTTCTTC.